These 11 T cell receptor beta chains originate from one sample sequenced in a study of PD-1 blockade in classical Hodgkin lymphoma. Assay used: immunoSEQ multiplex PCR; TCRdb lists only in-frame clones, some missing. The sample consists of about 110,000 clones, about 88% of them appearing once. Every one of the patients relapsed after autologous stem cell transplantation (brentuximab vedotin exposure was variable). Sequenced material: peripheral blood mononuclear cells (PBMCs), taken before the second cycle of nivolumab. Source of these receptors: a human donor with classical Hodgkin lymphoma.

The chain has TRBV28 and TRBJ2-5; D is undetermined. The V end was cut by 4 bases, the J end by 5 bases, with 11 bases between. The germline V gene encodes CDR1 MDHEN and CDR2 SYDVKM. The CDR3 covers 13 residues. The CDR3 is CASSWTGTETQYF. For the CDR3, the DNA is TGTGCCAGCAGTTGGACCGGCACGGAGACCCAGTACTTC.

The sample holds one count of this clone. The V gene is TRBV6-6, the J gene TRBJ2-2; 7 positions match TRBD1. CDR1 MNHNY and CDR2 SVGAGI come from the germline V gene (reference sequence). V gave up 6 bases and J gave up 4 bases; unmatched junction bases: 11. The CDR3 has 16 amino acids. This CDR3 reads CASRPSQGSVTGELFF. The CDR3 DNA is TGTGCCAGCAGACCCTCACAGGGGTCGGTCACCGGGGAGCTGTTTTTT.

CDR3 amino acids: CASSPPRSVYNEQFF. In nucleotides, the CDR3 is TGTGCCAGCAGCCCCCCAAGGAGCGTGTACAATGAGCAGTTCTTC. The V and J genes are TRBV7-2 and TRBJ2-1; D unclear. Germline V gene sequence: CDR1 SGHTA, CDR2 FQGNSA. Trimming took 5 bases from V and 4 from J, leaving 15 bases between them. The CDR3 totals 15 residues. Using reference TRBV7-2 and TRBJ2-1 for the parts outside the CDR3, the full variable domain is GAGVSQSPSNKVTEKGKDVELRCDPISGHTALYWYRQSLGQGLEFLIYFQGNSAPDKSGLPSDRFSAERTGGSVSTLTIQRTQQEDSAVYLCASSPPRSVYNEQFFGPGTRLTVL.

The V gene is TRBV5-4, the J gene TRBJ1-1; D is ambiguous. The CDR3 is 18 amino acids. V lost 1 base and J 1 base, leaving 20 bases between the germline ends. CDR1 and CDR2 (germline): SGHNT, YYREEE (reference sequence). The CDR3 DNA reads as TGTGCCAGCAGCTTGATACGGTCCGGGCGGAGCCGGAACACTGAAGCTTTCTTT. It specifies CASSLIRSGRSRNTEAFF.

The chain has TRBV6-5 and TRBJ1-4; a possible D gene is TRBD1 (5 bases). Germline V lookup: CDR1 MNHEY, CDR2 SVGAGI. The V end lost 8 bases, the J end lost 5 bases, and 12 bases lay between the germline ends. This CDR3 is built from 13 residues. CDR3 sequence: CASRRDPNEKLFF. The CDR3 bases are TGTGCCAGCCGCCGGGACCCCAATGAAAAACTGTTTTTT.

The rearrangement joins TRBV7-8 to TRBJ1-2; D is unresolved. Germline V gene lookup returns CDR1 SGHVS and CDR2 FQNEAQ. Trimming cost V 1 base and J 4 bases, with 16 bases left between them. The CDR3 has 16 residues. The DNA for the CDR3 is TGTGCCAGCAGCTTAGGCTCGACCGCGAGCGGCTATGGCTACACCTTC. It codes for CASSLGSTASGYGYTF.

This rearrangement joins TRBV19 to TRBJ1-1, with D tentatively TRBD1 (5 bases). CDR1 LNHDA and CDR2 SQIVND come from the germline V gene (reference sequence). The V end lost 6 bases, the J end lost 3 bases, and 32 bases lay between the germline ends. The CDR3 totals 20 residues. The CDR3 nucleotides read TGTGCCAGTAGAGTAGCCCACCCCTTCCCGGATCGGGGACGGGACACTGAAGCTTTCTTT. Its protein is CASRVAHPFPDRGRDTEAFF.

This chain connects TRBV5-1 to TRBJ2-6, with D possibly being TRBD1 or TRBD2 (5 bases each). This CDR3 spans 16 amino acids. CDR1 is SGHRS and CDR2 is YFSETQ in the germline V gene. Trimming removed 2 bases from V and 4 bases from J, with 13 bases in between. The CDR3 nucleotides are TGCGCCAGCAGCTTAAGAGGGGCGCGGGGGGCCAACGTCCTGACTTTC. Translated, it gives CASSLRGARGANVLTF.

As for this clone: The limits of the CDR3 on the DNA are not certain, so only TCRdb's listed CDR3 is given. The chain recombines TRBV28 with TRBJ1-5; TRBD1, as called in the table, went unchecked against the DNA. The CDR3 length is 16 residues, termini included. In germline, CDR1 is MDHEN, CDR2 SYDVKM. The CDR3 sequence is CASSFGDRQLSGPQHF.

This clone turned up a few times. The gene calls are TRBV2 and TRBJ2-7; D gene uncertain. This CDR3 is built from 15 residues. Germline V lookup: CDR1 SNHLY, CDR2 FYNNEI. V dropped 5 bases and J dropped 3 bases, with 17 bases sitting between them. CDR3 sequence reads: CASSSPLRYIYEQYF. CDR3 DNA sequence: TGTGCCAGCAGTTCCCCCCTTCGCTACATCTACGAGCAGTACTTC.

The chain employs TRBV7-9 and TRBJ1-4, with TRBD1 matching 11 bases. Germline assignment: CDR1 SEHNR and CDR2 FQNEAQ (reference sequence). V shed 4 bases and J 7 bases; nucleotides not matched to a gene: 5. This CDR3 contains 15 residues. CDR3 DNA: TGTGCCAGCAGCTCTTGGACAGGGGGCCTTGAAAAACTGTTTTTT. Its translation: CASSSWTGGLEKLFF. Based on the CDR3 plus reference TRBV7-9 and TRBJ1-4, the full variable domain is DTGVSQNPRHKITKRGQNVTFRCDPISEHNRLYWYRQTLGQGPEFLTYFQNEAQLEKSRLLSDRFSAERPKGSFSTLEIQRTEQGDSAMYLCASSSWTGGLEKLFFGSGTQLSVL.